This passage covers 8 T cell receptor beta chains from one sample sequenced in a study of spatial heterogeneity in lung cancer. Described time point: sample taken at primary tumor resection. No cell sorting; template was whole RNA from tumor, lung tissue or PBMC. TCRdb ran MiXCR on the 5' RACE reads and lists one entry per CDR3 protein. The sample shows tens of thousands of distinct CDR3 sequences, approximately 20% of them seen only once. This sample comprised PBMCs, obtained at surgery. These receptor sequences come from a male donor with early-stage non-small cell lung cancer.

This clonotype came up many times. The chain is built from TRBV4-2 and TRBJ2-3, with unresolved D. The CDR3 totals 14 residues. V dropped 1 base and J dropped 2 bases, with 7 bases sitting between them. Germline CDR1 and CDR2: LGHNA and YNFKEQ. The CDR3 is CASSQAGYTDTQYF. In DNA, the CDR3 is TGTGCCAGCAGCCAAGCGGGCTACACAGATACGCAGTATTTT.

The rearrangement links TRBV12-3 or TRBV12-4 to TRBJ2-7; D may be TRBD1 (6 bases). The CDR3 is made up of 15 amino acids. Trimming removed 7 bases at V and 4 bases at J, with 20 bases between. CDR3 in amino acids: CASTNRTGHIYEQYF. DNA of the CDR3: TGTGCCAGCACCAATAGGACGGGACATATTTACGAGCAGTACTTC.

Here the CDR3 reads CASSLEAGLFF. DNA of the CDR3: TGTGCCAGCAGCTTGGAGGCAGGGCTGTTCTTC. The J gene is TRBJ2-1, the V gene TRBV11-2; either TRBD1 or TRBD2 may fit D (5 bases each). The germline CDR1 and CDR2 sequences are SGHAT and FQNNGV. V lost 3 bases and J 15 bases, leaving 12 bases between the germline ends. The CDR3 loop spans 11 amino acids.

CDR3 DNA sequence: TGTGCCAGCAGTAACCCAGGTGGGACTGAAGCTTTCTTT. Protein sequence: CASSNPGGTEAFF. This chain connects TRBV6-2 or TRBV6-3 to TRBJ1-1; D remains ambiguous. Per the germline V gene, CDR1 is MNHEY and CDR2 is SVGEGT. The CDR3 covers 13 residues. Trimming shortened V by 5 bases and J by 5 bases, and 12 bases separated the two germline ends.

This clonotype has more than one count but fewer than ten. The rearrangement uses TRBV7-2 and TRBJ2-7; D is perhaps TRBD2 (6 bases). Germline V gene data show CDR1 as SGHTA and CDR2 as FQGNSA. Trimming left V 7 bases short and J 2 bases short, with 15 bases between. The CDR3 runs to 14 residues. CDR3 in amino acids: CASTVGGTPYEQYF. The CDR3 DNA reads TGTGCCAGCACCGTTGGGGGGACCCCCTACGAGCAGTACTTC.

This chain uses TRBV7-6 with TRBJ2-3; 8 positions agree with TRBD2. Germline assignment: CDR1 SGHVS and CDR2 FNYEAQ. Unmatched junction bases numbered 8, after V lost 4 bases and J lost 2 bases. This CDR3 comprises 16 residues. The CDR3 loop reads CASSSGVAGYTDTQYF. CDR3 nucleotides: TGTGCCAGCAGCTCCGGGGTAGCGGGGTACACAGATACGCAGTATTTT.

CDR3 sequence: CASSRTGVNYGYTF. CDR3 nucleotide sequence: TGTGCCAGCAGCCGGACAGGGGTTAACTATGGCTACACCTTC. V is TRBV3-1 and J is TRBJ1-2; 9 bases are shared with TRBD1. The CDR3 covers 14 residues. The germline V gene encodes CDR1 LGHDT and CDR2 YNNKEL (reference sequence). J lost 1 base, V lost 4 bases, and 1 base had no gene match.

The sample holds many counts of this clonotype. The gene calls are TRBV6-5 and TRBJ1-6; TRBD1 agrees at 9 bases. Germline V lookup: CDR1 MNHEY, CDR2 SVGAGI. The CDR3 is 16 residues long. After removal of 7 bases from V and 10 bases from J, the junction contained 14 bases not matched to a gene. In DNA, the CDR3 is TGTGCCAGCAACCCAGAGAGGGGACAGGGCACCTCACCCCTCCACTTT. Its translation: CASNPERGQGTSPLHF.